This TCR beta chain is drawn from a study of control samples from healthy donors and cancer patients. Germline CDR1 and CDR2: MGHDK and SYGVNS. The V end was cut by 1 base, the J end by 0 bases, with 10 bases between. CDR3 length equals 17 residues. Produced via immunoSEQ multiplex PCR; TCRdb's table is partial and in-frame only. Of some 170,000 clones in the sample, 96% were seen once. The V and J genes are TRBV25-1 and TRBJ1-6, with D uncertain. The sequencing input was blood. This TCR was sampled from a woman aged 25 to 39 in good health. The CDR3 here is CASSELRDSSYNSPLHF. DNA for the CDR3: TGTGCCAGCAGTGAATTGCGGGATAGCTCCTATAATTCACCCCTCCACTTT.